This T cell receptor (beta chain) originates from a study of cytomegalovirus exposure and HLA in healthy donors. Germline CDR1 reads GTSNPN; CDR2 reads SVGIG (reference sequence). Trimming removed 1 base at V and 6 bases at J, with 13 bases between. This CDR3 contains 14 residues. Measured with immunoSEQ multiplex PCR; TCRdb has only the in-frame clones, and not every one. In the table there are 90,000 or so clones, around 84% of which are singletons. Sequencing used PBMCs. The genes are TRBV30 and TRBJ1-5, with D maybe TRBD1 (6 bases). This sequence originates from a man aged 18-30 years in good health and CMV-seropositive. CDR3 sequence: CAWSGQVDSQPQHF. The CDR3 DNA reads TGTGCCTGGAGTGGACAGGTAGATAGTCAGCCCCAGCATTTT. Full variable domain (remainder filled in from reference TRBV30 and TRBJ1-5): SQTIHQWPATLVQPVGSPLSLECTVEGTSNPNLYWYRQAAGRGLQLLFYSVGIGQISSEVPQNLSASRPQDRQFILSSKKLLLSDSGFYLCAWSGQVDSQPQHFGDGTRLSIL.